This record looks at one T cell receptor beta chain sequence and its context. Its antigen is not known. Mismatch with germline at one junction end may stem from a read error. The record originates from a study of tumor and adjacent non-tumor tissue in lung cancer. A modified ARM-PCR protocol with three rounds of nested PCR amplified TCRbeta. Using its own MiXCR run on the multiplex PCR reads, TCRdb lists one record per CDR3 protein. The table lists approximately 62,000 distinct CDR3 sequences, around two thirds of them singletons, with roughly 35% in the top ten. Study-wide findings and caveats: Significantly higher TCR diversity was found in tumor than normal lung.

The CDR3 contains 16 residues. CDR1 and CDR2 (germline): SGHAT, FQNNGV. The template was RNA from unsorted bulk tissue. Distant lung tissue was collected more than 3 cm away from the tumor edge. The receptor was isolated from a man in his 70s with non-small cell lung cancer. The chain couples TRBV11-2 to TRBJ2-5; 9 bases match TRBD2. Sequences were obtained from distant non-tumor lung tissue. The CDR3, as DNA: TGTGCCAGCAGCTCAGCGGGGGGAACGTACGGAGAGACCCAGTGCTTC. Its translation is CASSSAGGTYGETQCF.